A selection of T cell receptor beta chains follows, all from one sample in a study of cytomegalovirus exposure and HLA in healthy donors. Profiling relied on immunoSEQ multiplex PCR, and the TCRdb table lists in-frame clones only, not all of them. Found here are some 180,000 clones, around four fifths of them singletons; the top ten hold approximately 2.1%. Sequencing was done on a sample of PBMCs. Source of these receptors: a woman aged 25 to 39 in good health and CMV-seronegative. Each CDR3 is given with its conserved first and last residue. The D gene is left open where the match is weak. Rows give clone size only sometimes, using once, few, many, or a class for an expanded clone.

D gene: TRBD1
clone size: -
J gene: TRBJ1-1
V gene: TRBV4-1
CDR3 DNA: TGCGCCAGCAGCCAAGACCGGACAGGGAGTGAAGCTTTCTTT
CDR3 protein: CASSQDRTGSEAFF

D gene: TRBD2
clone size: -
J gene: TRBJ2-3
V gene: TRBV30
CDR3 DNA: TGTGCCTGGAGTACACTAGCGGGCCCCACAGATACGCAGTATTTT
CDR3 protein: CAWSTLAGPTDTQYF

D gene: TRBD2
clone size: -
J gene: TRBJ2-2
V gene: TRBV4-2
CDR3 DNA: TGTGCCAGCAGCCGGGGAGGGTCCGGGGAGCTGTTTTTT
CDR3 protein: CASSRGGSGELFF

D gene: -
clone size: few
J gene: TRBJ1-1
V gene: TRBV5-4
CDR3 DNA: TGTGCCAGCAGCTTCGGGGGGCGAACTGAAGCTTTCTTT
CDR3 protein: CASSFGGRTEAFF

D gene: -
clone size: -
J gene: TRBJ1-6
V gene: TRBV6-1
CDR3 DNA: TGTGCCAGCAGGTTACAGGGATCCGGTAATTCACCCCTCCACTTT
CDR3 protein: CASRLQGSGNSPLHF

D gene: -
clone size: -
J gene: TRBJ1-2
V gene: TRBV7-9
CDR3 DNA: TGTGCCAGCAGCTTAGGACAAATAGCTAACTATGGCTACACCTTC
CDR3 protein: CASSLGQIANYGYTF

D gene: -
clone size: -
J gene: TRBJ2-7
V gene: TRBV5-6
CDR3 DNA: TGTGCCAGCAGCTGGAACCCCGGGATCGAGCAGTACTTC
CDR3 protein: CASSWNPGIEQYF

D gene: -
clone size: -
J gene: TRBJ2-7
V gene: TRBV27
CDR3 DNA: TGTGCCAGCAGTCGCGACTACGAGCAGTACTTC
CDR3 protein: CASSRDYEQYF

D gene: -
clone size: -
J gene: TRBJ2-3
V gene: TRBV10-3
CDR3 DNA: TGTGCCATCAGTGACCCCGCAGGGCAGGGGGGAGGGCAGTATTTT
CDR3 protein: CAISDPAGQGGGQYF

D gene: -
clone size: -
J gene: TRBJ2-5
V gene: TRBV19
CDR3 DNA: TGTGCCAGTAGTATAAAGGGAGGGGGAGCAGAGACCCAGTACTTC
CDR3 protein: CASSIKGGGAETQYF

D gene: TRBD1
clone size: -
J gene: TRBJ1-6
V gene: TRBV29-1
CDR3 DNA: TGCAGCGTGGGACAGGGGAAAGCTTCACCCCTCCACTTT
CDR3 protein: CSVGQGKASPLHF

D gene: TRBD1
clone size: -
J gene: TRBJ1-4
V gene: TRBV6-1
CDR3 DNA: TGTGCCAGCAGGGCCTACAGGGGACTTAATGAAAAACTGTTTTTT
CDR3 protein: CASRAYRGLNEKLFF

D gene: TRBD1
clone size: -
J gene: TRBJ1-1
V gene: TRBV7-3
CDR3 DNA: TGTGCCAGCAGCGCGGACAGGGTAACTGAAGCTTTCTTT
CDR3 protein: CASSADRVTEAFF

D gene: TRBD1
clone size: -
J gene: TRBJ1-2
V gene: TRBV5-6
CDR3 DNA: TGTGCCAGCAGCCTGCGGCTGTCGGGACAGATCTATGGCTACACCTTC
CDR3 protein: CASSLRLSGQIYGYTF

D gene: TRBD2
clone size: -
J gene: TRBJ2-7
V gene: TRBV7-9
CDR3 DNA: TGTGCCAGCAGTTCCTCAATAGCGGGGGACCAAAACTACGAGCAGTACTTC
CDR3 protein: CASSSSIAGDQNYEQYF

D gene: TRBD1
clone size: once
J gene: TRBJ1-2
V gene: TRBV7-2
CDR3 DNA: TGTGCCAGCAGCTCCCCGGGACAGGGCTATGGCTACACCTTC
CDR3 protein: CASSSPGQGYGYTF

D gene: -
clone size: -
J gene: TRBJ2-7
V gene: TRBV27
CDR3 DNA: TGTGCCAGCAGTCCCGGGGACTTATACGAGCAGTACTTC
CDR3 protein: CASSPGDLYEQYF

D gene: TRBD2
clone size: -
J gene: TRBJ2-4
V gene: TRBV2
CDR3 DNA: TGTGCCACCGGGACTAGCGGGGGGATAACAGTCAAAAACATTCAGTACTTC
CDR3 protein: CATGTSGGITVKNIQYF

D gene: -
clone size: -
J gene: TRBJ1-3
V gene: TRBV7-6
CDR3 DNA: TGTGCCAGCAGCTTAGCGGATACCGGGTCTGGAAACACCATATATTTT
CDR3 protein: CASSLADTGSGNTIYF

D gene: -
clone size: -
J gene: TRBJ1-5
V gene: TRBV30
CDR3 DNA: TGTGCCTGGAGTGACGACAGACATCAGCCCCAGCATTTT
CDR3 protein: CAWSDDRHQPQHF

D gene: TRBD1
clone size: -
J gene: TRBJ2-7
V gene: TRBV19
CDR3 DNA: TGTGCCAGTGGCCAGCCTAAACCCGGGACAGCGGCCTACGAGCAGTACTTC
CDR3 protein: CASGQPKPGTAAYEQYF

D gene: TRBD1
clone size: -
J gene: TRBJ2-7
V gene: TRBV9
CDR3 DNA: TGTGCCAGCGCCGACCGTTCGCCGGACAGGGACTACGAGCAGTACTTC
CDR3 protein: CASADRSPDRDYEQYF

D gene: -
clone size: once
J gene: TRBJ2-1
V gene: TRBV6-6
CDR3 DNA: TGTGCCAGCCGAGGACTAACGTCCTACAATGAGCAGTTCTTC
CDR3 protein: CASRGLTSYNEQFF

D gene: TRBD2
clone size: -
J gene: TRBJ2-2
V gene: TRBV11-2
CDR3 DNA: TGTGCCAGCAGCTTGTCCAGCGGGGGATCCACCGGGGAGCTGTTTTTT
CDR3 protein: CASSLSSGGSTGELFF

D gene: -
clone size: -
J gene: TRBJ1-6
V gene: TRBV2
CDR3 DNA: TGTGCCAGCAGAGGCAGGGGCGGGGGAATGCAGAATTCACCCCTCCACTTT
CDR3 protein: CASRGRGGGMQNSPLHF

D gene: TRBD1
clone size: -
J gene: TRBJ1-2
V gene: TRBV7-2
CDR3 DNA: TGTGCCAGCAGCTTCCGGGACAGCATCTATGGCTACACCTTC
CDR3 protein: CASSFRDSIYGYTF

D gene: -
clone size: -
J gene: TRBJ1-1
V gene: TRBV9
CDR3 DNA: TGTGCCAGCAGCGTCCGACAGGAGTCGGCTGAAGCTTTCTTT
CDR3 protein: CASSVRQESAEAFF

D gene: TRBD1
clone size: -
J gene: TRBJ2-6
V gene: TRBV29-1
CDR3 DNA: TGCAGCGTGGCACAGGGGCTAGGGGGGGCCAACGTCCTGACTTTC
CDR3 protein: CSVAQGLGGANVLTF

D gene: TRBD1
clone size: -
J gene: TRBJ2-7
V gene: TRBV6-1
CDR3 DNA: TGTGCCAGCAACTATTTAGGGACAGGGTTAGAAGAGCAGTACTTC
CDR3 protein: CASNYLGTGLEEQYF

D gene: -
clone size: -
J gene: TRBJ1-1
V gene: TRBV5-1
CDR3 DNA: TGCGCCAGCAGCTTGGAGACAGCCAACACTGAAGCTTTCTTT
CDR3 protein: CASSLETANTEAFF

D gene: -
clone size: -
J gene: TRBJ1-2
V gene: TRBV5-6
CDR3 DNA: TGTGCCAGCAGCTTAGGAGGGGATGGCTACACCTTC
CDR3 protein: CASSLGGDGYTF

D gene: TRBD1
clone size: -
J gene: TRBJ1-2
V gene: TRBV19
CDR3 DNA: TGTGCCAGCGGGACGGGACAGAACTATGGCTACACCTTC
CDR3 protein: CASGTGQNYGYTF

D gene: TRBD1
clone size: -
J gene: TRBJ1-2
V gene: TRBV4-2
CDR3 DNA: TGTGCCAGCGGACAGGGGGCTGGCTATGGCTACACCTTC
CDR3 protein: CASGQGAGYGYTF

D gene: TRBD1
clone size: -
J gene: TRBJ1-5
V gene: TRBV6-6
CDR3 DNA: TGTGCCAGCACCCCTGACAGGGGGATTCAGCCCCAGCATTTT
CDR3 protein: CASTPDRGIQPQHF

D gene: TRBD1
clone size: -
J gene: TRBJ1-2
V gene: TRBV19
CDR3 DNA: TGTGCCAGTAGCCTACAGGGGGTGAACTATGGCTACACCTTC
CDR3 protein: CASSLQGVNYGYTF

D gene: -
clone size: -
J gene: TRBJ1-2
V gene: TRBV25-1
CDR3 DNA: TGTGCCAGCAGTCAGAACCCTCCAGGGGTAGCTAACTATGGCTACACCTTC
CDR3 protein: CASSQNPPGVANYGYTF

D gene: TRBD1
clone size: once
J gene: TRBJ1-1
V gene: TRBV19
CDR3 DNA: TGTGCCAGCCGGGACAGGGGTTACACTGAAGCTTTCTTT
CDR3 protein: CASRDRGYTEAFF

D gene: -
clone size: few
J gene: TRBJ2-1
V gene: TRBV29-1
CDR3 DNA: TGCAGCGTTGACCCCCAGCGGAGCCTCTACAATGAGCAGTTCTTC
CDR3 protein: CSVDPQRSLYNEQFF

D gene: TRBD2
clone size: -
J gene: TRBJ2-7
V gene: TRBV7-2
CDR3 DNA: TGTGCCAGCAGCCTGGGACTAGCGGGGGAGCTTTACGAGCAGTACTTC
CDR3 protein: CASSLGLAGELYEQYF

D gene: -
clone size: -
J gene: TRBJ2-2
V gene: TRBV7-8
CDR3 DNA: TGTGCCAGCAGCTTAGACGGAGTGAACACCGGGGAGCTGTTTTTT
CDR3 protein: CASSLDGVNTGELFF

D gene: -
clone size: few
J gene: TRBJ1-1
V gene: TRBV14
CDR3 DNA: TGTGCCAGCAGTAATGCAGGGTCGAACACTGAAGCTTTCTTT
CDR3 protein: CASSNAGSNTEAFF